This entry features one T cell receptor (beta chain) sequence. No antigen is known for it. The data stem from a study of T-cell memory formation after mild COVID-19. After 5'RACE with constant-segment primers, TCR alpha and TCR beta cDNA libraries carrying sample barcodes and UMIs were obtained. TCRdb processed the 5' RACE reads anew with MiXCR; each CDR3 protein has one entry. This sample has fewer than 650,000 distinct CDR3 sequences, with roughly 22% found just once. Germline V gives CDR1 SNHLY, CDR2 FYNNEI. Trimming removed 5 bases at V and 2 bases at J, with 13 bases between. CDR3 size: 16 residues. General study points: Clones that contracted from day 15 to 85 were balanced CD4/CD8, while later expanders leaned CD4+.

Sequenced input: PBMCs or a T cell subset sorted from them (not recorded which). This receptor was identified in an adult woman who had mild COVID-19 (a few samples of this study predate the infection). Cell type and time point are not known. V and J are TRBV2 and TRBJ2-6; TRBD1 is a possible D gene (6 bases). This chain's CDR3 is CASSLEQGTGANVLTF. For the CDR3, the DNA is TGTGCCAGCAGTTTAGAACAGGGCACTGGGGCCAACGTCCTGACTTTC. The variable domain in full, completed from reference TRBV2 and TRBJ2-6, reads EPEVTQTPSHQVTQMGQEVILRCVPISNHLYFYWYRQILGQKVEFLVSFYNNEISEKSEIFDDQFSVERPDGSNFTLKIRSTKLEDSAMYFCASSLEQGTGANVLTFGAGSRLTVL.